This T cell receptor beta chain stems from a study of identical twins. Template switching created a universal primer site, and the cDNA included unique molecular identifiers. Via MiXCR, TCRdb re-called the 5' RACE reads, giving one row per CDR3 protein. The sample includes some 500,000 distinct CDR3 sequences, around 14% of them seen just once. V dropped 5 bases and J dropped 6; count of bases not matched to a gene: 6. The germline gives CDR1 DFQATT, CDR2 SNEGSKA (reference sequence). CDR3 length equals 15 residues. These same data were also listed under a study on yellow fever vaccine responses in identical twins.

The sequence came from a woman aged 18-30 years in good health. The V call is TRBV20-1, the J call TRBJ2-3; 15 bases fit TRBD2. The sample taken for sequencing was CD4+ T cells sorted from blood. The DNA for the CDR3 is TGCAGTGCTTGGACTAGCGGGAGGGGAGCGGATACGCAGTATTTT. It codes for CSAWTSGRGADTQYF.